This is a list of T cell receptor beta chains from one sample in a study of molecular identifiers for immune sequencing clone quantification. TCRdb redid the calling of the PCR reads with MiXCR, one entry per CDR3 protein. The profile shows about 640,000 distinct CDR3 sequences, about 20% of them singletons. Sequencing used naive CD8+ T cells from blood, with Jurkat cell RNA spiked in. These receptors were obtained from a human donor in good health. Some libraries in this study had Jurkat cell RNA spiked in. Each CDR3 is given with its conserved first and last residue.

V,CDR3
TRBV4-1,CASSQDRTVTLKLMGEFF
TRBV2,CASSVTGGTYEQYF
TRBV7-9,CASSVGAKNIQYF
TRBV27,CASSVGTATWQYF
TRBV24-1,CATSGPLAGDYNKQFF
TRBV5-6,CASSLTDNNYEQYF
TRBV27,CASSFIGRRAYEQYF
TRBV19,CASISPGPAKNIQYF
TRBV5-1,CASSLEFQPLYEQYF
TRBV12-3/TRBV12-4,CASRGDREFSGELFF
TRBV28,CASSPLGDREGYTF
TRBV3-1,CASSQLRGAEAFF
TRBV30,CACATANTGELFF
TRBV4-1,CASSPQLTGELFF
TRBV6-2/TRBV6-3,CASSPHHFEAFF
TRBV15,CATSRVAGPTQYF
TRBV11-2,CASSLGPPWPHYEQYF
TRBV27,CASSLILAVSTDTQYF
TRBV15,CATSSPRRNTEAFF
TRBV7-9,CASSPVTGGPNEKLFF
TRBV7-9,CASSPRVGQGLEGQYF
TRBV29-1,CSVDRVPDSDYGYTF
TRBV6-2/TRBV6-3,CASSYSGQYQETQYF
TRBV2,CASTGGGVYNEQFF
TRBV5-1,CASSPWTSGRAGGSTDTQYF
TRBV7-9,CASSTYPPRGPEAFF
TRBV7-9,CASSSPPGLGGTDTQYF
TRBV4-1,CASSQVMSTSAFSYEQYF
TRBV10-3,CAISREGWETQYF
TRBV18,CASSPDKRTGSQETRYF
TRBV7-2,CASNLGDGEQYF
TRBV6-2/TRBV6-3,CASTRDSDSNTEAFF
TRBV7-2,CASSPTSGGESSYEQYF
TRBV19,CASSMGTGNQPQHF
TRBV4-1,CASSPEVGTGDEAFF
TRBV12-5,CASGLTTQVSAQETQYF
TRBV3-1,CASSKHVGYEQYF
TRBV7-6,CASSGGPGISNEKLFF
TRBV19,CASSIQDSNQPQHF
TRBV5-5,CASSLGVRPEAFF
TRBV6-2/TRBV6-3,CASSQEVGAQPQHF
TRBV7-6,CASSWTTDTQYF
TRBV7-6,CASSVTSGAQETQYF